This note documents a single T cell receptor (beta chain) sequence. The sample belongs to a study of blood T cell repertoires in COVID-19. Study information: Specimens from acute and convalescent COVID-19 originated in the United States, Italy and Spain. T cells, B-cell-depleted T cells, or PBMCs provided the cDNA or gDNA that served as material.

Original analysis: Estimation of nucleated cell counts was performed using reference gene primer amplification. Profiling relied on immunoSEQ multiplex PCR, and the TCRdb table lists in-frame clones only, not all of them. That table gives V, J and clone size, and the DNA gave D and trimming. The profile shows 170,000 or so clones, 85% to 95% of them singletons. CDR3 length: 13 residues. V dropped 2 bases and J dropped 2 bases, with 7 bases sitting between them. The V gene's germline CDR1 is SGHAT and CDR2 FQNNGV. Sequences were obtained from peripheral blood. The sequence came from a man in his fifties or sixties with acute or convalescent COVID-19. The chain has TRBV11-2 and TRBJ2-7; D is uncertain. CDR3 loop: CASSLRVTYEQYF. CDR3 nucleotide sequence: TGTGCCAGCAGCTTACGAGTGACCTACGAGCAGTACTTC.